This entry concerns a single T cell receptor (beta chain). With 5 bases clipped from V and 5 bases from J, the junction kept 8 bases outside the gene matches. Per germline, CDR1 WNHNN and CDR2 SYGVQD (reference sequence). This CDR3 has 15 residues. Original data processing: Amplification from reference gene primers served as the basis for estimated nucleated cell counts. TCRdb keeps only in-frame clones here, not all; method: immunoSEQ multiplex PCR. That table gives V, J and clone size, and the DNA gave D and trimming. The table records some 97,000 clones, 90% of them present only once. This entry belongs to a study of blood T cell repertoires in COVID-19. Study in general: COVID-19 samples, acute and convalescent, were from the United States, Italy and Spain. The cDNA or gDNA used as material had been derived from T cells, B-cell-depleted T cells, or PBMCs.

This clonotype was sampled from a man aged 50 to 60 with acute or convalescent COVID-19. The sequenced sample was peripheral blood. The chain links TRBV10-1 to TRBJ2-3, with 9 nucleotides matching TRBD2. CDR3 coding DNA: TGCGCCAGCAGTTTGGGACTAGCCGATAAAGATACGCAGTATTTT. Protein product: CASSLGLADKDTQYF.